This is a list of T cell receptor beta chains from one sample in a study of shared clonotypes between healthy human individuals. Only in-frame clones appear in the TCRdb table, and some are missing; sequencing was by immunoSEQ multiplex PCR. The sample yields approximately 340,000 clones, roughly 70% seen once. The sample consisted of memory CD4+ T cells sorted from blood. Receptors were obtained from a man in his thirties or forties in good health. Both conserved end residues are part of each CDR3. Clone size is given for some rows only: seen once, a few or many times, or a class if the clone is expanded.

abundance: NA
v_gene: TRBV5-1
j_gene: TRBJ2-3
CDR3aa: CASSFGLAPRPSTDTQYF

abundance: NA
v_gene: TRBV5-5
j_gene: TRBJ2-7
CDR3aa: CASSQQGLADTRIPYEQYF

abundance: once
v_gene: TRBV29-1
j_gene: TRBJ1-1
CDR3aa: CSVSGGVSTEAFF

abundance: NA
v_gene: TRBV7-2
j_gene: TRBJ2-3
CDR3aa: CASSLRQGPDTQYF

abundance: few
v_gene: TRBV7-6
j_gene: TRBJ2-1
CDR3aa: CASSFSRLAGPEQFF

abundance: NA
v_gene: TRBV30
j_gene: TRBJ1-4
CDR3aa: CAWTYPDRDYEKLFF

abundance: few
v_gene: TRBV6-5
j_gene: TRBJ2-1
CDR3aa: CASSYLAGVSNEQFF

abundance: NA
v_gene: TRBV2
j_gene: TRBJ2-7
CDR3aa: CASNERTGVYF

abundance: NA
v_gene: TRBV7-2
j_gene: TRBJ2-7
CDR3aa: CASSLDFYEQYF

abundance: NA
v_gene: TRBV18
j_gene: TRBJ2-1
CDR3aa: CASSYSGEQFF

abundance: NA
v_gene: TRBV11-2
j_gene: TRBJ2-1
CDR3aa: CATASGGIGGKQFF

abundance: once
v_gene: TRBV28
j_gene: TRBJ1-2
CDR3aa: CASSPLRRARETYGYTF

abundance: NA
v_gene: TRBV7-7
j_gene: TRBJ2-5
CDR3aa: CASSLRRGLETQYF

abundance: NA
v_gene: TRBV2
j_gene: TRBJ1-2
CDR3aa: CASSKDRLIPGGDGYTF

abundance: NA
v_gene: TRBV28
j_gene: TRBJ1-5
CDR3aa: CASTPGGSVSQPQHF

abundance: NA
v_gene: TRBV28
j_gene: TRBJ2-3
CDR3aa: CASGPGGTDTQYF

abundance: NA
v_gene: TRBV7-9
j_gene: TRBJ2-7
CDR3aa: CASRPRTSGRAREQYF

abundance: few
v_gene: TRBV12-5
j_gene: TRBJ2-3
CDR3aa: CAKRGGADTQYF

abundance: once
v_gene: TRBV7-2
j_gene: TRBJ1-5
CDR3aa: CASSLGGRQGGQPQHF

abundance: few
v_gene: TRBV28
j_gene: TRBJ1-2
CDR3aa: CASSFSPENYGYTF

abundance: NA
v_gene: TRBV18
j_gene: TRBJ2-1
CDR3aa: CASSPPRGQYNEQFF

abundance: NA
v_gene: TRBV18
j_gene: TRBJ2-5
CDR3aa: CASSPQSSGETQYF

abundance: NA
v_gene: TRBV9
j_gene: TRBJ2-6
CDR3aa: CASSGLGQGISGANVLTF

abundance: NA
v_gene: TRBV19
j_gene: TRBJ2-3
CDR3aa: CASSAWTSGSADTQYF

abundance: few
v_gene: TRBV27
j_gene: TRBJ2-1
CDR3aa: CASSHTGSGVFNEQFF

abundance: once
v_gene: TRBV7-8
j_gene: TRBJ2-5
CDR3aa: CASSHGRAQETQYF

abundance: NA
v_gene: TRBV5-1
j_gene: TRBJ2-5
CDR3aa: CASSLTSGSFETQYF

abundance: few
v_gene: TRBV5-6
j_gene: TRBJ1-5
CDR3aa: CASSLRDLNQPQHF

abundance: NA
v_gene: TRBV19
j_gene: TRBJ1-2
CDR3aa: CASKPDTANYGYTF

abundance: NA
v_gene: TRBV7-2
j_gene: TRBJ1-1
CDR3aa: CASSLARVNTEAFF

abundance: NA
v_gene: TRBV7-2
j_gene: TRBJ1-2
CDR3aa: CASSLRDAGVRGYTF

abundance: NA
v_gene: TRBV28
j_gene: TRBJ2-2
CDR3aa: CASTKTDLSTGELFF

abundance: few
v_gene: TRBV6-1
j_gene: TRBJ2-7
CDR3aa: CASSARFYEQYF

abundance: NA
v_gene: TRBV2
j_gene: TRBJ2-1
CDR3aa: CASTEDPYNEQFF

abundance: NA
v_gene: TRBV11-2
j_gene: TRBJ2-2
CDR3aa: CASSPIWGDRGRPGELFF

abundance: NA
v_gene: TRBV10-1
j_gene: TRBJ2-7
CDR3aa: CASSERPGYEQYF

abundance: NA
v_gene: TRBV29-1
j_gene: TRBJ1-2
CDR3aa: CSVEVRTGIGYTF

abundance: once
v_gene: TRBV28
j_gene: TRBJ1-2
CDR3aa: CASSLTGGWGYTF

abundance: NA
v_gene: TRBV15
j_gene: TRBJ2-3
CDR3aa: CATSRDRSGKGDTQYF

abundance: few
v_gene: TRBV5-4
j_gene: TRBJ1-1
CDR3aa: CASSLPGQLKAFF

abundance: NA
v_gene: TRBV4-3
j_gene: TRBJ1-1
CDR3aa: CASSQSGGLNTEAFF

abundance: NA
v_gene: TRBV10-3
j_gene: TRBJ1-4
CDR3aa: CAISAVSAVSGTNEKLFF

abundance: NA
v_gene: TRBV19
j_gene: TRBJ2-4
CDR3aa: CASSIDRYGNIQYF

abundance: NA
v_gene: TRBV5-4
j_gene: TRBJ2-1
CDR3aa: CASGQMGHNEQFF

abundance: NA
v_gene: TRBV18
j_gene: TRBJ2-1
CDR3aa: CASSPMGVVRDEQFF

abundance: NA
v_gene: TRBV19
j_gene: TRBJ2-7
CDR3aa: CASSPLGPLNEQYF

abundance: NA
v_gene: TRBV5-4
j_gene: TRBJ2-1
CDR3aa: CASSLSNGLAAYNEQFF

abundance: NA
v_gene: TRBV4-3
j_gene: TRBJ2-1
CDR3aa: CASSQAPEAFNEQFF

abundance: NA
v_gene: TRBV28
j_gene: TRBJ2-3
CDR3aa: CASSFGPSGTVTDTQYF

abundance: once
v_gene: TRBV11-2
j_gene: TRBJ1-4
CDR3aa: CASSLGVTEKLFF

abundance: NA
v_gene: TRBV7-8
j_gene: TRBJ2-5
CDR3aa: CASSPRGQGVSQETQYF

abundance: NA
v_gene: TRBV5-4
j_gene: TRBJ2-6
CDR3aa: CASSLGTDPLRANVLTF

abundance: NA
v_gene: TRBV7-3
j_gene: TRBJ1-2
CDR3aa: CASSLGPEANYGYTF

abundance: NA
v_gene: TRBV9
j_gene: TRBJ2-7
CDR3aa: CASSTGAGTSASEQYF

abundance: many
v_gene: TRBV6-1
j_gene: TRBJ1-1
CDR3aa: CASSDRPNTEAFF

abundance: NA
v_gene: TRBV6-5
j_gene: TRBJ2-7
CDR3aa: CASSAPGRGGYEQYF

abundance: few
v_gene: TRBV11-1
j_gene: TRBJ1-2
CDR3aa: CASSTGTGAYGYTF

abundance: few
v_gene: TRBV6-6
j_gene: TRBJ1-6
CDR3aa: CASSYGDRTLVTLHF

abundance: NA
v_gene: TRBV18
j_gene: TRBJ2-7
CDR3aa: CASSLTSGDSEQYF